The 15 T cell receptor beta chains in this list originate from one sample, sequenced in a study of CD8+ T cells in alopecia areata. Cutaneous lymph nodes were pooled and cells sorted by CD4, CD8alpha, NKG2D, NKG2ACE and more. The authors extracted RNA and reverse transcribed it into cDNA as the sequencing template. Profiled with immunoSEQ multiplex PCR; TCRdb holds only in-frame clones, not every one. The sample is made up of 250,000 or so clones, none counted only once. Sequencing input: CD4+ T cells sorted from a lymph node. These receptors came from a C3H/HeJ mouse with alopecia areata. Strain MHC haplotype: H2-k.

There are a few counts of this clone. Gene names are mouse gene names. Incomplete CDR3 DNA: TGTGCCAGCAGTTTCAGGGCAAACACA. This encodes CASSFRANT. The complete CDR3 reads CASSFRANTEVFF. The chain links TRBV14 to TRBJ1-1; D uncertain. The read comes to an end 4 residues before the CDR3 does, leaving the germline J gene to fill in the end. CDR1 is SGHDT, CDR2 FRDEAV, per germline. This CDR3 has 13 amino acids. Between the trimmed V and J ends, which lost 1 base and 0 bases, there was a span of 4 bases.

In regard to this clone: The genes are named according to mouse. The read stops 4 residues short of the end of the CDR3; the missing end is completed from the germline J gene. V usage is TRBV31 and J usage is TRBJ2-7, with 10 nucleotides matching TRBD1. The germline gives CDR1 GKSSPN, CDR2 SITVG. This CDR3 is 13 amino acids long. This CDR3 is CAWRRDRGDEQYF. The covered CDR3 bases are TGTGCCTGGAGAAGGGACAGGGGAGAT.

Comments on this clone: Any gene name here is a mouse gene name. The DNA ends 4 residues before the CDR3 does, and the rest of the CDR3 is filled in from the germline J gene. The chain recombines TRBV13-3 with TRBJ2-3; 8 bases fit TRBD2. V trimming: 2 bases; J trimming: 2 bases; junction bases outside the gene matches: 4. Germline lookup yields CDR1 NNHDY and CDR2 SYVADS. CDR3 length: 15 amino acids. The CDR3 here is CASSDVLGVAETLYF. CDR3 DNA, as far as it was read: TGTGCCAGCAGTGACGTACTGGGGGTTGCAGAA.

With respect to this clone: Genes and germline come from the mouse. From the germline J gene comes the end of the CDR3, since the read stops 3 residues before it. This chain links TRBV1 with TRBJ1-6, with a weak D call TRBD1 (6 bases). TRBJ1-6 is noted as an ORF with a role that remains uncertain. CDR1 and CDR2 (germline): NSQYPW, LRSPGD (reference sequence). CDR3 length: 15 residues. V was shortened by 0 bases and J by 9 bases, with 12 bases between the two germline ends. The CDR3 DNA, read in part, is TGCACCTGCAGTGCAGATCGGGGACAAATTTCGCCC. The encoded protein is CTCSADRGQISP. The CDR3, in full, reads CTCSADRGQISPLYF.

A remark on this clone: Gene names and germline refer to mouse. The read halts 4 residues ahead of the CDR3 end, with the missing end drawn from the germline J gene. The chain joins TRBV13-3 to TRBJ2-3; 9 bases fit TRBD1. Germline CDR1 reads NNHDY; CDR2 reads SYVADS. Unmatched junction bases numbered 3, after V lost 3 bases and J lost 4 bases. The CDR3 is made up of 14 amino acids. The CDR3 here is CASSGGQGTETLYF. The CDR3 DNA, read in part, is TGTGCCAGCAGTGGAGGACAGGGGACAGAA.

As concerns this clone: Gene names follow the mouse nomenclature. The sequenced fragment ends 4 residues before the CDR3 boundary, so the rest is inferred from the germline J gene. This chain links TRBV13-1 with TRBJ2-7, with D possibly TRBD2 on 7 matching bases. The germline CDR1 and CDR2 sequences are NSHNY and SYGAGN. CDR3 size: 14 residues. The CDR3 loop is CASSESGGAYEQYF. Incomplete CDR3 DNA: TGTGCCAGCAGTGAATCGGGGGGCGCTTAT.

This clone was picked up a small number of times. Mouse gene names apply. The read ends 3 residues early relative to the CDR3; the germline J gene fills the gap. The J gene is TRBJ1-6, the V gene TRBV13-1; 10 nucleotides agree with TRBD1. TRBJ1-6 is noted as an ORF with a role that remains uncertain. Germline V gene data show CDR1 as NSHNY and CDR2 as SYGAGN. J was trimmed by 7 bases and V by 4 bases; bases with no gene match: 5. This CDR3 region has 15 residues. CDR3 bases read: TGTGCCAGCAGTCCGGGACAGGGGAGGAATTCGCCC. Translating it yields CASSPGQGRNSP. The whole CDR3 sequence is CASSPGQGRNSPLYF.

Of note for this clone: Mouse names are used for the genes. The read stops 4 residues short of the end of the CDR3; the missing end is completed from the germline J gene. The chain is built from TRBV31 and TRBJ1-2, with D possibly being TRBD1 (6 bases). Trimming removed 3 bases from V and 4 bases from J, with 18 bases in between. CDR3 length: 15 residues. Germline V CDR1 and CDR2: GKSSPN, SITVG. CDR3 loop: CAWSPSGGRSSDYTF. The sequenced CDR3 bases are TGTGCCTGGAGCCCCAGCGGGGGGCGCAGCTCC.

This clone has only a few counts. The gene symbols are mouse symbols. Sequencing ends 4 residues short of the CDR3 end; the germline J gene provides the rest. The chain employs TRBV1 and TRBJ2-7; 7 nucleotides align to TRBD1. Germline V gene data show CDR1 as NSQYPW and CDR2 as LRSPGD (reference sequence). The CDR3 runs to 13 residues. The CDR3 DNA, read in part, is TGCACCTGCAGTGCGGACAGGCCTTAT. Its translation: CTCSADRPY. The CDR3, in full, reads CTCSADRPYEQYF.

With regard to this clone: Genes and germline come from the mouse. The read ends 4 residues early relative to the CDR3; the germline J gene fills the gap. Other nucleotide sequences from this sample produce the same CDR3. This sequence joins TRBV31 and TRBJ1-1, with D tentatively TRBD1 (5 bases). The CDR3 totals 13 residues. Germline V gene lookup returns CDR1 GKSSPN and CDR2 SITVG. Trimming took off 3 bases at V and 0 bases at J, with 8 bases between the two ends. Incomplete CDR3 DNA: TGTGCCTGGAGCCCGGGACAGAACACA. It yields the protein CAWSPGQNT. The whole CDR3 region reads CAWSPGQNTEVFF.

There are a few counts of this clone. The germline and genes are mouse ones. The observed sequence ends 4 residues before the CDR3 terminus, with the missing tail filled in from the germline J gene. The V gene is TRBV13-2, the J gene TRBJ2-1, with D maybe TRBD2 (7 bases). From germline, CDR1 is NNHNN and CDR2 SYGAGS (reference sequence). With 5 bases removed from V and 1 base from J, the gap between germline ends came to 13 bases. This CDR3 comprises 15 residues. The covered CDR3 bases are TGTGCCAGCGGCCATCTGGGGGCGAACTATGCT. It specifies CASGHLGANYA. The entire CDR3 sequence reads CASGHLGANYAEQFF.

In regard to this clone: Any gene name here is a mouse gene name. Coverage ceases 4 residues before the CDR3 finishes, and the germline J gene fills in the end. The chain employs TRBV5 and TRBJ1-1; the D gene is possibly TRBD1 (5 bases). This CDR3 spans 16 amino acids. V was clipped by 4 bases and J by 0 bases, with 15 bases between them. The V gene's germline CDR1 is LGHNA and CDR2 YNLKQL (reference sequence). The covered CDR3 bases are TGTGCCAGCAGCCCTCTACGACAGAATGCAAACACA. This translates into CASSPLRQNANT. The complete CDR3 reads CASSPLRQNANTEVFF.

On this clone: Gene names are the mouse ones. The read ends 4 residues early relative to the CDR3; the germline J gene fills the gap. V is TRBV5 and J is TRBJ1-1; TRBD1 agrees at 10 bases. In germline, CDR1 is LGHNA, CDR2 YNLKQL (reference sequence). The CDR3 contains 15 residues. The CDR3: CASSQEGGTGAEVFF. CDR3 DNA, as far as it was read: TGTGCCAGCAGCCAAGAAGGGGGGACAGGGGCA.

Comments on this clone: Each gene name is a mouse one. CDR3 protein: CAWSQGALDTEVFF. Incomplete CDR3 DNA: TGTGCCTGGAGTCAGGGGGCGCTGGACACA. The chain carries TRBV31 and TRBJ1-1; 7 bases are a match to TRBD1. The observed sequence ends 4 residues before the CDR3 terminus, with the missing tail filled in from the germline J gene. The J segment lost 3 bases and the V segment lost 1 base, leaving 5 bases of the junction unmatched. Looked up from germline, CDR1 is GKSSPN and CDR2 is SITVG. This CDR3 spans 14 amino acids.

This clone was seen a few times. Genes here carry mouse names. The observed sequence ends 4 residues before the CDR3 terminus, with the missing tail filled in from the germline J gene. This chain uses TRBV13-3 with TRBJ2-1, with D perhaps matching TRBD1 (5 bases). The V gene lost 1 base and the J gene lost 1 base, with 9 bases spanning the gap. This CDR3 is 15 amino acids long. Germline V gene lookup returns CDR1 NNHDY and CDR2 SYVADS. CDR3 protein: CASSDFGQNYAEQFF. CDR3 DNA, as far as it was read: TGTGCCAGCAGTGATTTTGGACAAAACTATGCT.